This TCR beta chain stems from a study of cytomegalovirus exposure and HLA in healthy donors. The PCR was carried out with 60 Vbeta primers and 13 Jbeta primers. Sequencing used immunoSEQ multiplex PCR; TCRdb keeps in-frame clones, though not all of them. The repertoire holds around 140,000 clones, with over 60% as singletons. V shed 2 bases, J shed 7 bases, and the junction held 2 bases outside the gene matches. Germline V gives CDR1 SGHTA, CDR2 FQGTGA. The CDR3 runs 13 residues. With respect to this clone: The antigen remains unidentified.

Points from the study as a whole: A later analysis found that most CMV-associated TCR beta chains appeared HLA-restricted.

The origin of this receptor is a female donor in good health and CMV-seropositive. The sample taken for sequencing was PBMCs. This chain connects TRBV7-3 to TRBJ2-1; TRBD1 matches 7 bases. This CDR3 is CASSLGTVNEQFF. DNA of the CDR3: TGTGCCAGCAGCTTAGGGACAGTGAATGAGCAGTTCTTC.